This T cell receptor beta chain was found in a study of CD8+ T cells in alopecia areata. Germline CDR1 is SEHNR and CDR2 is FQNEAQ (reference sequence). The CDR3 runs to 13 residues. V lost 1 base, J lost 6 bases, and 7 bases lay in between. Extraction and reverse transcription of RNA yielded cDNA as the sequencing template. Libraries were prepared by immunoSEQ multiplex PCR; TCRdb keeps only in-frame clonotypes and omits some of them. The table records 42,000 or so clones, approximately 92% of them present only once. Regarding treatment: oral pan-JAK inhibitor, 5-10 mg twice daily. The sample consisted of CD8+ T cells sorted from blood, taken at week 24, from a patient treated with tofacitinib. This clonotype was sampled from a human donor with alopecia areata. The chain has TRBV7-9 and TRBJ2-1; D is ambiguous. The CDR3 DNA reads TGTGCCAGCAGCTTAGGACTCATCAATGAGCAGTTCTTC. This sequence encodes CASSLGLINEQFF. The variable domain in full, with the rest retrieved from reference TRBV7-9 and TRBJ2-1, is DTGVSQNPRHKITKRGQNVTFRCDPISEHNRLYWYRQTLGQGPEFLTYFQNEAQLEKSRLLSDRFSAERPKGSFSTLEIQRTEQGDSAMYLCASSLGLINEQFFGPGTRLTVL.